The 7 T cell receptor beta chains given below trace back to one sample, sequenced in a study of blood T cell repertoires in COVID-19. The table came from immunoSEQ multiplex PCR; TCRdb's copy has only in-frame clones and leaves some out. The sample consists of about 300,000 clones, roughly 88% of them appearing once. The sequencing sample was made of peripheral blood. These receptors originate from a woman under 40 with COVID-19, enrolled during active disease.

This clone was picked up one time. CDR3 nucleotide sequence: TGTGCCAGCAGCCCGACGGGACTACCATACTACGAGCAGTACTTC. Translation gives CASSPTGLPYYEQYF. The chain uses TRBV27 and TRBJ2-7; 7 bases line up with TRBD2. The CDR3 consists of 15 residues. V lost 6 bases to trimming and J lost 3 bases; unmatched junction nucleotides: 11. Germline V gene data show CDR1 as MNHEY and CDR2 as SMNVEV (reference sequence).

This chain links TRBV9 with TRBJ2-1, with TRBD2 identical over 8 bases. The V segment lost 1 base and the J segment 9 bases; nucleotides outside the gene matches: 6. The CDR3 loop spans 14 amino acids. CDR1 is SGDLS and CDR2 is YYNGEE in the germline V gene. Written as DNA, the CDR3 is TGTGCCAGCAGCGTAATGACTAGCGAAGGTGAGCAGTTCTTC. Protein: CASSVMTSEGEQFF.

This chain uses TRBV6-5 with TRBJ2-2, with 7 bases aligning to TRBD2. This CDR3 spans 12 amino acids. The V gene end was trimmed by 7 bases and the J gene end by 7 bases; junction bases not matched to a gene: 3. CDR1 is MNHEY and CDR2 is SVGAGI in the germline V gene. CDR3 in amino acids: CASKRGGGELFF. DNA of the CDR3: TGTGCCAGCAAGCGGGGCGGCGGGGAGCTGTTTTTT.

The chain has TRBV4-1 and TRBJ1-4; maybe TRBD1 (6 bases). The CDR3 length is 15 residues. Deletions cut 4 bases from V and 8 bases from J, with 17 bases between. Germline CDR1 and CDR2: MGHRA and YSYEKL. In DNA form, the CDR3 reads TGCGCCAGCAGCCCATCCCAGGGGATGAGCGAAAAACTGTTTTTT. This sequence encodes CASSPSQGMSEKLFF.

The rearrangement links TRBV11-2 to TRBJ2-3; 9 nucleotides align to TRBD2. With V trimmed by 3 bases and J by 2 bases, 6 bases remained unmatched. The CDR3 runs 16 residues. Germline CDR1 is SGHAT and CDR2 is FQNNGV. CDR3 sequence reads: CASSFRGGAPTDTQYF. The CDR3 DNA sequence: TGTGCCAGCAGCTTTCGCGGGGGGGCCCCCACAGATACGCAGTATTTT.

This chain links TRBV20-1 with TRBJ1-2, with a weak D call TRBD1 (6 bases). CDR1 is DFQATT, CDR2 SNEGSKA, per germline (reference sequence). This CDR3 is built from 10 residues. V was shortened by 5 bases and J by 6 bases, with 7 bases between the two germline ends. The CDR3 DNA reads TGCAGTGCTCGGGACAATGGCTACACCTTC. It codes for CSARDNGYTF.

The CDR3, as DNA: TGTGCCAGCAGTTATCCAGGGGGCGTAAACGCTTTCTTT. Its protein product is CASSYPGGVNAFF. The chain is built from TRBV28 and TRBJ1-1; 8 positions agree with TRBD1. There are 13 residues in the CDR3. V lost 4 bases to trimming and J lost 11 bases; unmatched junction nucleotides: 9. The germline V gene has CDR1 MDHEN and CDR2 SYDVKM.